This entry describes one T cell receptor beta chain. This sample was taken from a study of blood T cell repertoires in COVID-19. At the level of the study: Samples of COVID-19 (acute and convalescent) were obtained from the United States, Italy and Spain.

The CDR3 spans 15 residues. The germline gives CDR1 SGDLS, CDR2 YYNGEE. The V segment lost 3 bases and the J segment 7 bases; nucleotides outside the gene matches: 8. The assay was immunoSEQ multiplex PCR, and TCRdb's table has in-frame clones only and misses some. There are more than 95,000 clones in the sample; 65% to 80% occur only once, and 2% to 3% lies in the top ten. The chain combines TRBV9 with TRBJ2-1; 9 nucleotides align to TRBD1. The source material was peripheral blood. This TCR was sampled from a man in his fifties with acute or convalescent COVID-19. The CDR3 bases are TGTGCCAGCAGCGCCGGACAGGGGCCGGGAAATGAGCAGTTCTTC. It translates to CASSAGQGPGNEQFF.